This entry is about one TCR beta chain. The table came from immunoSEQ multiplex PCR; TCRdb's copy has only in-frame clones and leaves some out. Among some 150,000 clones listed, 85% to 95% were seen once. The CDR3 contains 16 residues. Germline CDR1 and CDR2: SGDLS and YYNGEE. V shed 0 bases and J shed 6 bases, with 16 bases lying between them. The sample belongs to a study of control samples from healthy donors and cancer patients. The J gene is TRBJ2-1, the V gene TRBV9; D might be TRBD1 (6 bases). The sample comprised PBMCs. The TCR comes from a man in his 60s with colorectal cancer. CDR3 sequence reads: CASSVEDNRAGNEQFF. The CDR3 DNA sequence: TGTGCCAGCAGCGTAGAAGATAACAGGGCGGGCAATGAGCAGTTCTTC.